The clone carrying this T cell receptor (beta chain) appeared a few times. Donors were systemically healthy Caucasian individuals from Russia aged roughly 6 to 100 years. The source of the sample is a study of blood T cells in healthy people across ages. Using a J-beta primer mix together with a sample-barcoded 5' primer, a second PCR was run for 7 to 11 cycles. Researchers report that a template-switch adaptor with 12 random nucleotides tagged each cDNA molecule. TCRdb itself ran the 5' RACE reads through MiXCR, one entry per CDR3 protein. The data hold about 800,000 distinct CDR3 sequences, with roughly 25% observed a single time. V lost 5 bases, J lost 7 bases, and 20 bases lay in between. The CDR3 is made up of 15 amino acids. Germline lookup yields CDR1 DFQATT and CDR2 SNEGSKA (reference sequence). These data were also reused for a study on T cells of mothers and their children. From that report: The study obtained over 9 million TCR beta CDR3 reads per mother and a few million per child.

The TCR sequence derives from a boy aged 5-17 years in good health. Sequences were obtained from blood. V and J are TRBV20-1 and TRBJ2-2; possibly TRBD2 for D (6 bases). CDR3 sequence: CSAGPDGGVGGELFF. The DNA for the CDR3 is TGCAGTGCTGGCCCGGACGGGGGAGTCGGCGGGGAGCTGTTTTTT.